The 29 T cell receptor beta chains below come from one sample, sequenced in a study of blood T cell repertoires in COVID-19. TCRdb's table, derived via immunoSEQ multiplex PCR, lists solely in-frame clones and lacks some. The repertoire holds 150,000 to 200,000 clones, with 87% as singletons. The sequenced sample consisted of peripheral blood. These receptors all come from a young man with active or convalescent COVID-19.

The V call is TRBV2, the J call TRBJ1-1; 7 bases fit TRBD1. This CDR3 has 13 amino acids. V shed 10 bases and J 9 bases; nucleotides not matched to a gene: 14. Per germline, CDR1 SNHLY and CDR2 FYNNEI. CDR3 loop: CAKLADRSSKAFF. The CDR3 coding sequence is TGTGCCAAGCTGGCGGACAGGTCCTCAAAAGCTTTCTTT.

The chain is built from TRBV5-6 and TRBJ1-5; D gene ambiguous. The V gene's germline CDR1 is SGHDT and CDR2 YYEEEE. The CDR3 length is 13 residues. Trimming stripped 0 bases from V and 5 bases from J, with 6 bases between. CDR3 region: CASSLGGHQPQHF. DNA of the CDR3: TGTGCCAGCAGCTTGGGCGGTCATCAGCCCCAGCATTTT. The full variable domain, its missing parts supplied by reference TRBV5-6 and TRBJ1-5, is DAGVTQSPTHLIKTRGQQVTLRCSPKSGHDTVSWYQQALGQGPQFIFQYYEEEERQRGNFPDRFSGHQFPNYSSELNVNALLLGDSALYLCASSLGGHQPQHFGDGTRLSIL.

V usage is TRBV27 and J usage is TRBJ2-5, with TRBD2 identical over 11 bases. Germline V CDR1 and CDR2: MNHEY, SMNVEV (reference sequence). The CDR3 is 13 residues long. J gave up 3 bases and V 6 bases, and 0 bases lay outside the gene matches. Here the CDR3 reads CASRGLAEETQYF. The CDR3 DNA follows: TGTGCCAGCAGGGGACTAGCGGAAGAGACCCAGTACTTC.

This rearrangement joins TRBV4-2 to TRBJ2-1, with 7 nucleotides matching TRBD2. V was clipped by 0 bases and J by 7 bases; unmatched bases: 15. The CDR3 totals 18 residues. Looked up from germline, CDR1 is LGHNA and CDR2 is YNFKEQ. The CDR3 protein is CASSQDGGSLRLGNEQFF. The CDR3 DNA sequence: TGTGCCAGCAGCCAAGACGGCGGGAGCCTGCGACTGGGAAATGAGCAGTTCTTC.

V gene TRBV7-3 combines with J gene TRBJ2-1; 10 bases fit TRBD2. The germline V gene has CDR1 SGHTA and CDR2 FQGTGA. The junction had 6 bases not matched to a gene; V was cut back by 4 bases and J by 0 bases. This CDR3 has 17 residues. The DNA for the CDR3 is TGTGCCAGCAGCTCTACTAGCGGGGCGAGCTCCTACAATGAGCAGTTCTTC. It translates to CASSSTSGASSYNEQFF.

This chain joins TRBV3-1 (or the pseudogene TRBV3-2) and TRBJ2-7; D is perhaps TRBD1 (6 bases). From germline, CDR1 is LGHDT and CDR2 YNNKEL (reference sequence). The CDR3 loop spans 13 amino acids. Trimming pared 4 bases from V and 5 bases from J, leaving 12 bases between. In DNA form, the CDR3 reads TGTGCCAGCAGCCCACAGGGTCTGCACGAGCAGTACTTC. This translates into CASSPQGLHEQYF.

V is TRBV4-3 and J is TRBJ2-5; 7 bases line up with TRBD2. This CDR3 is 16 amino acids long. CDR1 and CDR2 (germline): LGHNA, YSLEER. V gave up 0 bases and J gave up 5 bases; unmatched junction bases: 9. CDR3 bases: TGCGCCAGCAGCCAAGAGGCGGGGATGGGAGGGGAGACCCAGTACTTC. Translation gives CASSQEAGMGGETQYF.

CDR3 amino acids: CASSFLAGVSYNEQFF. The CDR3 DNA reads as TGTGCCAGCAGCTTTTTAGCGGGAGTCTCCTACAATGAGCAGTTCTTC. This chain connects TRBV5-4 to TRBJ2-1; 9 bases agree with TRBD2. Germline CDR1 SGHNT, CDR2 YYREEE (reference sequence). The CDR3 runs to 16 residues. Trimming at V came to 2 bases and at J to 0 bases, leaving 3 bases not matched to a gene.

This sequence joins TRBV6-5 and TRBJ1-6; D ambiguous. The CDR3 contains 14 residues. The V gene's germline CDR1 is MNHEY and CDR2 SVGAGI. Deletions cut 4 bases from V and 5 bases from J, with 9 bases between. The chain's CDR3 is CASSFGQDNSPLHF. DNA of the CDR3: TGTGCCAGCAGTTTTGGGCAGGATAATTCACCCCTCCACTTT.

The rearrangement joins TRBV6-5 to TRBJ2-1; no firm D call. V lost 11 bases and J 4 bases, leaving 12 bases between the germline ends. The CDR3 totals 12 residues. CDR1 and CDR2 from the germline V gene are MNHEY and SVGAGI. CDR3 sequence: CASSARYNEQFF. The CDR3 DNA follows: TGTGCCTCCAGCGCCAGATACAATGAGCAGTTCTTC.

The rearrangement joins TRBV2 to TRBJ2-1; tentatively, D is TRBD2 (6 bases). Trimming stripped 11 bases from V and 9 bases from J, with 17 bases between. This CDR3 contains 12 residues. Germline V gene data show CDR1 as SNHLY and CDR2 as FYNNEI. CDR3: CAGGGLLIEQFF. The CDR3 DNA reads TGTGCCGGTGGCGGACTACTAATTGAGCAGTTCTTC.

This rearrangement joins TRBV27 to TRBJ1-1; perhaps TRBD1 as D (5 bases). Germline-derived CDR1 and CDR2 are MNHEY and SMNVEV (reference sequence). V was shortened by 6 bases and J by 7 bases, with 18 bases between the two germline ends. The CDR3 covers 14 residues. CDR3 sequence: CASSFLGGTYEAFF. CDR3 in DNA: TGTGCCAGCAGCTTCCTGGGGGGTACCTATGAAGCTTTCTTT.

This rearrangement joins TRBV29-1 to TRBJ1-1; no clear D. V lost 7 bases to trimming and J lost 11 bases, with 14 bases between them. Germline loops: CDR1 SQVTM, CDR2 ANQGSEA. The CDR3 loop spans 10 amino acids. The DNA of the CDR3 is TGCAGCGCCCGCGGTGTTGGGGCTTTCTTT. Translated, it gives CSARGVGAFF.

The V call is TRBV9, the J call TRBJ2-5; 9 positions match TRBD2. CDR1 and CDR2 (germline): SGDLS, YYNGEE. This CDR3 is 16 amino acids long. Trimming removed 0 bases from V and 1 base from J; junction bases left unmatched: 4. The CDR3 region is CASSVGLAGVQETQYF. The CDR3 nucleotides read TGTGCCAGCAGCGTAGGTTTAGCGGGAGTCCAAGAGACCCAGTACTTC.

V is TRBV7-9 and J is TRBJ2-5; D gene unclear. This CDR3 contains 17 residues. Germline-derived CDR1 and CDR2 are SEHNR and FQNEAQ (reference sequence). V was trimmed by 5 bases and J by 4 bases, leaving 23 bases between them. CDR3: CASSLVVAHQIRETQYF. Here the CDR3 DNA reads TGTGCCAGCAGCCTGGTTGTCGCCCATCAGATCCGAGAGACCCAGTACTTC.

CDR3 sequence: CASSLGAETEAFF. The DNA of the CDR3 is TGCGCCAGCAGCTTGGGCGCCGAAACTGAAGCTTTCTTT. The chain joins TRBV5-1 to TRBJ1-1; D remains unclear. Germline V gives CDR1 SGHRS, CDR2 YFSETQ. The CDR3 totals 13 residues. V gave up 0 bases and J gave up 5 bases, with 8 bases separating them.

V is TRBV6-5 and J is TRBJ1-1; TRBD1 might be the D (5 bases). Germline V gene sequence: CDR1 MNHEY, CDR2 SVGAGI. The V end lost 8 bases, the J end lost 0 bases, and 10 bases lay between the germline ends. This CDR3 region has 13 residues. The chain's CDR3 is CASGRTLNTEAFF. The CDR3 region has the DNA TGTGCCAGCGGGCGGACATTGAACACTGAAGCTTTCTTT.

The V call is TRBV11-3, the J call TRBJ1-1; D gene unclear. The germline gives CDR1 SGHNT, CDR2 YENEEA. The CDR3 consists of 13 residues. V gave up 4 bases and J gave up 0 bases, with 6 bases separating them. This CDR3 is CASSSGMNTEAFF. The CDR3 nucleotides are TGTGCCAGCAGCTCGGGAATGAACACTGAAGCTTTCTTT.

The V and J genes are TRBV5-6 and TRBJ1-2, with TRBD1 as a possible D gene (5 bases). CDR3 length: 12 amino acids. Per the germline V gene, CDR1 is SGHDT and CDR2 is YYEEEE. V lost 1 base to trimming and J lost 4 bases, with 5 bases between them. CDR3 region: CASSLQGYGYTF. The CDR3 region has the DNA TGTGCCAGCAGCTTGCAGGGCTATGGCTACACCTTC. The complete variable domain, with remaining parts taken from reference TRBV5-6 and TRBJ1-2, reads DAGVTQSPTHLIKTRGQQVTLRCSPKSGHDTVSWYQQALGQGPQFIFQYYEEEERQRGNFPDRFSGHQFPNYSSELNVNALLLGDSALYLCASSLQGYGYTFGSGTRLTVV.

The genes are TRBV6-5 and TRBJ2-7; TRBD1 aligns across 8 bases. The junction had 10 bases not matched to a gene; V was cut back by 4 bases and J by 5 bases. Germline V gene data show CDR1 as MNHEY and CDR2 as SVGAGI. The CDR3 has 15 residues. CDR3: CASSSSDRAPDEQYF. As DNA, the CDR3 is TGTGCCAGCAGTTCCTCGGACAGGGCGCCCGACGAGCAGTACTTC.

The chain carries TRBV2 and TRBJ2-2, with 14 bases fitting TRBD2. Per the germline V gene, CDR1 is SNHLY and CDR2 is FYNNEI. The CDR3 spans 17 residues. Losses at the gene ends were 4 bases for V and 5 bases for J; bases not matched to a gene: 6. The CDR3 DNA is TGTGCCAGCAGTGGACTAGCGGGAGGGCCGGGGACCGGGGAGCTGTTTTTT. Encoded protein: CASSGLAGGPGTGELFF.

The genes are TRBV18 and TRBJ2-2, with a tentative D call TRBD2 (5 bases). Germline CDR1 KGHSH, CDR2 LQKENI. The V end was cut by 0 bases, the J end by 5 bases, with 19 bases between. The CDR3 has 18 amino acids. The CDR3: CASSPPGGPGQRTGELFF. CDR3 in DNA: TGTGCCAGCTCACCACCAGGAGGTCCCGGTCAGCGGACCGGGGAGCTGTTTTTT.

The chain links TRBV7-9 to TRBJ2-2; D gene unclear. Trimming removed 3 bases from V and 6 bases from J, with 2 bases in between. The CDR3 has 11 residues. Looked up from germline, CDR1 is SEHNR and CDR2 is FQNEAQ (reference sequence). The CDR3 coding sequence is TGTGCCAGCAGCTTCGCCGGGGAGCTGTTTTTT. It specifies CASSFAGELFF.

V is TRBV2 and J is TRBJ2-2; D may be TRBD1 (5 bases). This CDR3 has 14 residues. V lost 2 bases, J lost 5 bases, and 9 bases lay in between. From germline, CDR1 is SNHLY and CDR2 FYNNEI. DNA for the CDR3: TGTGCCAGCAGTGAACTGAAGGGGACCGGGGAGCTGTTTTTT. Residues: CASSELKGTGELFF.

Only one count was recorded for this clone. CDR3 in amino acids: CASQSGGTEAFF. The CDR3 DNA follows: TGTGCCAGCCAATCGGGGGGAACTGAAGCTTTCTTT. J is TRBJ1-1 and V is TRBV7-9; the D gene is possibly TRBD1 (5 bases). The V gene lost 8 bases and the J gene lost 5 bases, with 12 bases spanning the gap. From germline, CDR1 is SEHNR and CDR2 FQNEAQ (reference sequence). CDR3 length equals 12 residues.

This clone has only one observation. CDR3 coding DNA: TGCGCCAGCAGCTCGGAACCAGGGGGCTCTGGAAACACCATATATTTT. Its translation: CASSSEPGGSGNTIYF. The V call is TRBV5-1, the J call TRBJ1-3, with TRBD1 matching over 7 bases. There are 16 residues in the CDR3. The V gene's germline CDR1 is SGHRS and CDR2 YFSETQ. Losses at the gene ends were 3 bases for V and 0 bases for J; bases not matched to a gene: 6.

CDR3: CASSIDDRGRYEQYF. CDR3 in DNA: TGTGCCAGTAGTATAGATGACAGGGGGCGCTACGAGCAGTACTTC. This rearrangement joins TRBV19 to TRBJ2-7, with 10 bases fitting TRBD1. Germline loops: CDR1 LNHDA, CDR2 SQIVND (reference sequence). The junction had 2 bases not matched to a gene; V was cut back by 0 bases and J by 3 bases. The length of the CDR3 is 15 residues.

The genes are TRBV29-1 and TRBJ2-7, with D perhaps TRBD1 (5 bases). This CDR3 spans 11 amino acids. Germline assignment: CDR1 SQVTM and CDR2 ANQGSEA. Trimming took off 3 bases at V and 2 bases at J, with 5 bases between the two ends. In nucleotides, the CDR3 is TGCAGCGTTGAGACAGCCTACGAGCAGTACGTC. It specifies CSVETAYEQYV.

The chain employs TRBV28 and TRBJ1-1, with D maybe TRBD1 (6 bases). V shed 3 bases and J shed 0 bases, with 17 bases lying between them. In germline, CDR1 is MDHEN, CDR2 SYDVKM. The CDR3 runs to 17 residues. The chain's CDR3 is CASSLALTGFLNTEAFF. The CDR3 DNA is TGTGCCAGCAGTTTGGCCCTGACAGGTTTTTTGAACACTGAAGCTTTCTTT.